A single sample gave rise to the 6 T cell receptor beta chains below, sequenced in a study of blood T cell repertoires in COVID-19. Using immunoSEQ multiplex PCR, the repertoire was profiled, and TCRdb retains in-frame clones only, with some absent. In the table there are 150,000 or so clones, roughly four fifths of which are singletons. Source material: peripheral blood. The source is a woman older than 75 with acute or convalescent COVID-19.

This rearrangement joins TRBV5-4 to TRBJ1-1, with a possible D match to TRBD1 (5 bases). The germline V gene has CDR1 SGHNT and CDR2 YYREEE (reference sequence). The CDR3 spans 14 residues. The V end lost 0 bases, the J end lost 1 base, and 7 bases lay between the germline ends. CDR3 amino acids: CASSLVQGNTEAFF. The DNA for the CDR3 is TGTGCCAGCAGCTTGGTCCAGGGGAACACTGAAGCTTTCTTT.

This clone was recorded a few times. The chain employs TRBV4-1 and TRBJ2-3, with TRBD2 matching over 16 bases. There are 17 residues in the CDR3. V trimming: 6 bases; J trimming: 10 bases; junction bases outside the gene matches: 13. Germline CDR1 reads MGHRA; CDR2 reads YSYEKL. CDR3 in amino acids: CASSRGLGLAGGTAQYF. The CDR3, as DNA: TGCGCCAGCAGTCGCGGTTTGGGACTAGCGGGGGGGACTGCGCAGTATTTT.

The chain uses TRBV27 and TRBJ1-5, with 8 bases that match TRBD1. Germline lookup yields CDR1 MNHEY and CDR2 SMNVEV (reference sequence). V shed 6 bases, J shed 1 base, and the junction held 11 bases outside the gene matches. This CDR3 has 17 amino acids. CDR3 region: CASSRHNTGGSNQPQHF. The CDR3 DNA is TGTGCCAGCAGCCGTCATAATACAGGGGGGAGCAATCAGCCCCAGCATTTT.

CDR3 loop: CASSTGVLQETQYF. In DNA form, the CDR3 reads TGTGCCAGTTCCACAGGGGTCCTCCAAGAGACCCAGTACTTC. V usage is TRBV19 and J usage is TRBJ2-5; TRBD1 agrees at 7 bases. This CDR3 region has 14 residues. V dropped 8 bases and J dropped 1; count of bases not matched to a gene: 7. In germline, CDR1 is LNHDA, CDR2 SQIVND (reference sequence).

This chain joins TRBV9 and TRBJ1-4; D perhaps matches TRBD1 (6 bases). The CDR3 is 16 residues long. The V end lost 2 bases, the J end lost 1 base, and 12 bases lay between the germline ends. Germline CDR1 reads SGDLS; CDR2 reads YYNGEE. CDR3 DNA sequence: TGTGCCAGCAGCGTTCTAGGGGGGGGAACTAATGAAAAACTGTTTTTT. This sequence encodes CASSVLGGGTNEKLFF.

This clone has just a few counts. V is TRBV6-1 and J is TRBJ1-4; D is perhaps TRBD1 (5 bases). Germline V gene lookup returns CDR1 MNHNS and CDR2 SASEGT. V was clipped by 0 bases and J by 8 bases, with 10 bases between them. This CDR3 has 14 amino acids. The CDR3 loop reads CASSEALGVEKLFF. CDR3 DNA sequence: TGTGCCAGCAGTGAAGCGCTAGGGGTAGAAAAACTGTTTTTT.